This is a list of T cell receptor beta chains from one sample in a study of T cell responses to AZD1222 COVID-19 vaccine. Clones were read by immunoSEQ multiplex PCR, and TCRdb kept only the in-frame ones, dropping some. The sample includes under 20,000 clones, about 87% of them seen just once. Sequencing used peripheral blood, obtained 28 days after the second AZD1222 dose. Receptors originate from an adult who received the AZD1222 COVID-19 vaccine. The CDR3 runs from the conserved cysteine through the conserved F or W. A D gene is named only where the DNA matches it firmly. The size of a clone is reported for some rows only, either as once, few or many, or as a class for expanded clones.

>TRBJ2-1|TRBV28|.|.
CASSFGDRSAQFF
TGTGCCAGCAGTTTTGGGGACCGAAGTGCGCAGTTCTTC
>TRBJ2-1|TRBV5-1|.|TRBD2
CASSFRLAGGPGSYNEQFF
TGCGCCAGCAGCTTTCGACTAGCGGGAGGGCCGGGATCCTACAATGAGCAGTTCTTC
>TRBJ1-2|TRBV25-1|.|.
CASVDPAGGSYGYTF
TGTGCCAGCGTCGACCCAGCCGGGGGTTCTTATGGCTACACCTTC
>TRBJ1-2|TRBV28|.|.
CASRTLMTAHASYGYTF
TGTGCCAGCAGGACCCTAATGACAGCACATGCTTCCTATGGCTACACCTTC
>TRBJ1-1|TRBV6-1|.|.
CASSDWSLQANTEAFF
TGTGCCAGCAGTGACTGGTCCTTACAGGCAAACACTGAAGCTTTCTTT
>TRBJ1-2|TRBV19|.|TRBD1
CASSPALDRGQGYGYTF
TGTGCCAGTAGTCCCGCCCTGGACAGGGGGCAAGGCTATGGCTACACCTTC
>TRBJ1-3|TRBV11-2|.|.
CASSLGSSSGNTIYF
TGTGCCAGCAGCTTGGGCAGCAGCTCTGGAAACACCATATATTTT
>TRBJ1-6|TRBV20-1|.|TRBD1
CSASPSDRASNSPLHF
TGCAGTGCTAGTCCCTCGGACAGGGCGAGTAATTCACCCCTCCACTTT
>TRBJ2-3|TRBV2|.|TRBD2
CASIRLAGGLGDTQYF
TGTGCCAGCATAAGACTAGCGGGGGGGCTGGGAGATACGCAGTATTTT
>TRBJ2-3|TRBV11-2|.|TRBD2
CASSPTGTSGLPTDTQYF
TGTGCCAGCAGCCCTACGGGAACTAGCGGTCTCCCCACAGATACGCAGTATTTT
>TRBJ1-2|TRBV5-1|once|.
CASSLGGDGYTF
TGCGCCAGCAGCTTGGGGGGAGATGGCTACACCTTC
>TRBJ1-5|TRBV6-2/TRBV6-3|.|.
CASSPRFGHSGNQPQHF
TGTGCCAGCAGTCCCCGGTTCGGCCATAGCGGCAATCAGCCCCAGCATTTT
>TRBJ1-2|TRBV4-2|.|.
CASSHLQGSNYGYTF
TGTGCCAGCAGCCACCTACAGGGTTCTAACTATGGCTACACCTTC
>TRBJ1-5|TRBV15|few|.
CATTSGEAQPQHF
TGTGCCACCACGTCAGGGGAGGCGCAGCCCCAGCATTTT
>TRBJ1-3|TRBV6-2/TRBV6-3|.|.
CASSWQAGNTIYF
TGTGCCAGCAGTTGGCAAGCTGGAAACACCATATATTTT
>TRBJ1-5|TRBV10-2|.|.
CASSVEPMPQHF
TGCGCCAGCAGTGTAGAACCCATGCCCCAGCATTTT
>TRBJ2-1|TRBV19|once|.
CASSIRVLSLGHNEQFF
TGTGCCAGTAGTATAAGGGTTTTATCCCTTGGACACAATGAGCAGTTCTTC
>TRBJ2-1|TRBV21-1|.|.
CASKQNYNEQFF
TGTGCCAGCAAGCAAAACTACAATGAGCAGTTCTTC
>TRBJ2-3|TRBV9|.|TRBD1
CASSATGGIADTQYF
TGTGCCAGCAGCGCCACAGGGGGCATCGCAGATACGCAGTATTTT
>TRBJ2-4|TRBV28|.|TRBD1
CASSLYRTGSIIQYF
TGTGCCAGCAGTTTATATCGGACAGGGTCTATCATTCAGTACTTC
>TRBJ2-1|TRBV7-3|.|TRBD1
CASSSPGQGYNEQFF
TGTGCCAGCAGCTCACCGGGACAGGGCTACAATGAGCAGTTCTTC
>TRBJ1-1|TRBV6-2/TRBV6-3|.|.
CASSRQSSFNTEAFF
TGTGCCAGCAGTCGACAGTCAAGCTTTAACACTGAAGCTTTCTTT
>TRBJ2-3|TRBV4-3|.|TRBD1
CASSQDMDGTGTDTQYF
TGCGCCAGCAGCCAAGATATGGATGGGACAGGCACAGATACGCAGTATTTT
>TRBJ1-2|TRBV28|.|.
CAIVRGGGGYGYTF
TGTGCCATCGTCCGAGGCGGAGGCGGGTATGGCTACACCTTC
>TRBJ1-3|TRBV7-8|once|.
CASSLAVSGNTIYF
TGTGCCAGCAGCTTAGCCGTCTCTGGAAACACCATATATTTT
>TRBJ1-2|TRBV3-1/TRBV3-2|.|.
CASSPTRVNYGYTF
TGTGCCAGCAGCCCTACGCGGGTTAACTATGGCTACACCTTC
>TRBJ1-4|TRBV30|.|.
CAWSVGVEKLFF
TGTGCCTGGAGTGTTGGGGTTGAAAAACTGTTTTTT
>TRBJ1-2|TRBV6-1|.|.
CASSENSYGYTF
TGTGCCAGCAGTGAGAACAGCTATGGCTACACCTTC
>TRBJ1-2|TRBV19|.|.
CASGFGTNYGYTF
TGTGCCAGCGGTTTCGGGACTAACTATGGCTACACCTTC
>TRBJ1-4|TRBV27|.|TRBD1
CASSSPGQGNEKLFF
TGTGCCAGCAGTTCTCCGGGACAGGGGAATGAAAAACTGTTTTTT
>TRBJ1-6|TRBV12-3/TRBV12-4|.|.
CASSLELSPLHF
TGTGCCAGCAGTCTAGAACTTTCACCCCTCCACTTT
>TRBJ1-4|TRBV28|.|.
CASSLQGATNEKLFF
TGTGCCAGCAGTTTGCAGGGAGCAACTAATGAAAAACTGTTTTTT
>TRBJ2-1|TRBV7-7|.|.
CASSLVYGDEQFF
TGTGCTAGCAGTTTGGTGTATGGGGATGAGCAGTTCTTC
>TRBJ2-1|TRBV28|once|TRBD1
CASSSRDRANEQFF
TGTGCCAGCAGCTCCCGGGACAGGGCCAATGAGCAGTTCTTC
>TRBJ2-3|TRBV12-5|.|.
CASGLFPTAPDTQYF
TGTGCTAGTGGTTTGTTCCCGACAGCCCCAGATACGCAGTATTTT
>TRBJ1-1|TRBV4-2|few|.
CASSQVPDEAFF
TGTGCCAGCAGCCAAGTCCCAGATGAAGCTTTCTTT
>TRBJ1-5|TRBV7-2|.|.
CASSFRDGPHEPQHF
TGTGCCAGCAGCTTCAGGGACGGACCGCATGAGCCCCAGCATTTT
>TRBJ1-1|TRBV28|few|.
CASSLASWGTEAFF
TGTGCCAGCAGTTTAGCGAGTTGGGGCACTGAAGCTTTCTTT
>TRBJ1-5|TRBV19|.|.
CASSILPNSNQPQHF
TGTGCCAGTAGTATTCTCCCAAATAGCAATCAGCCCCAGCATTTT
>TRBJ1-5|TRBV12-3/TRBV12-4|.|.
CASSSVDRPQHF
TGTGCCAGCAGTTCGGTCGACCGACCCCAGCATTTT
>TRBJ1-2|TRBV5-3|.|TRBD1
CARSLGQGYNYGYTF
TGTGCCAGAAGCTTGGGACAGGGCTATAACTATGGCTACACCTTC
>TRBJ1-1|TRBV5-4|few|.
CALNARGGGTEAFF
TGTGCCTTGAATGCCAGGGGAGGTGGCACTGAAGCTTTCTTT
>TRBJ1-1|TRBV28|few|.
CASTKLERGFNTEAFF
TGTGCCAGCACCAAATTGGAGAGGGGCTTTAACACTGAAGCTTTCTTT
>TRBJ2-3|TRBV7-2|.|TRBD1
CASSRDRSADTQYF
TGTGCCAGCAGCCGGGACAGGTCAGCAGATACGCAGTATTTT
>TRBJ2-5|TRBV3-1/TRBV3-2|.|.
CASSPLPRGVNQETQYF
TGTGCCAGCAGCCCCCTCCCTCGGGGTGTAAATCAAGAGACCCAGTACTTC
>TRBJ2-1|TRBV7-3|.|.
CASSKDGVNEQFF
TGTGCCAGCAGCAAGGACGGAGTAAATGAGCAGTTCTTC
>TRBJ2-3|TRBV27|.|TRBD2
CASSSIDFLAGGNTDTQYF
TGTGCCAGCAGTTCAATTGACTTTCTAGCGGGGGGGAACACAGATACGCAGTATTTT
>TRBJ1-1|TRBV19|once|.
CASSPRRDTEAFF
TGTGCCAGTAGTCCCAGACGGGACACTGAAGCTTTCTTT
>TRBJ1-1|TRBV6-5|.|.
CASSYDFGGKGTEAFF
TGTGCCAGCAGTTACGATTTCGGGGGAAAGGGAACTGAAGCTTTCTTT
>TRBJ1-4|TRBV5-4|.|TRBD1
CASSLGGQGQEKLFF
TGTGCCAGCAGCTTGGGGGGACAGGGACAGGAAAAACTGTTTTTT